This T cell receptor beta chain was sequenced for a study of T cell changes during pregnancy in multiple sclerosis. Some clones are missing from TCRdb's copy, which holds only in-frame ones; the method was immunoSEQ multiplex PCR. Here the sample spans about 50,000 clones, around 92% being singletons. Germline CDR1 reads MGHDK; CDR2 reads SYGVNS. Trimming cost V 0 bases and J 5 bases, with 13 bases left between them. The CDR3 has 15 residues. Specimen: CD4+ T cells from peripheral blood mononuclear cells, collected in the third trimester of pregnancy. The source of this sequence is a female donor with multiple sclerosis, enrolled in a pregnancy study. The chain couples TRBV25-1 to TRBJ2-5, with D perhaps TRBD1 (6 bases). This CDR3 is CASSEYGGSRETQYF. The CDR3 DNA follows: TGTGCCAGCAGTGAATATGGGGGCAGCCGGGAGACCCAGTACTTC.